This T cell receptor (beta chain) is drawn from a study of blood T cell repertoires in COVID-19. The ends lost 6 bases at V and 4 bases at J; junction bases unmatched: 19. This CDR3 is 19 amino acids long. Germline V CDR1 and CDR2: SEHNR, FQNEAQ (reference sequence). Repertoires were generated with immunoSEQ multiplex PCR, while TCRdb's copy carries only in-frame clones and drops some. The top ten clones hold 20% to 25% of a sample with about 190,000 clones, about 86% of them seen once. The sequencing input was PBMCs or T cells enriched from blood (not recorded which). The receptor was isolated from a middle-aged woman in a cohort exposed to, infected with or recovered from COVID-19 (not recorded which). The genes are TRBV7-9 and TRBJ2-7; 12 bases align to TRBD2. The CDR3 DNA sequence: TGTGCCAGCAGTTTTTTTCCCCCACAGACTAGCGGGGGAATTTACGAGCAGTACTTC. It encodes CASSFFPPQTSGGIYEQYF.